Below, 6 T cell receptor beta chains from the same sample are listed, as sequenced in a study of T and B cells in COVID-19 patients. BIOMED2 TRB-A/B primer pools were used in multiplex TRB PCR. A single record per CDR3 protein comes from TCRdb applying MiXCR to the multiplex PCR reads. The sample has about 20,000 distinct CDR3 sequences, around 30% seen once. From blood, roughly 220-550 ng of genomic DNA served as TRB template. The source material was blood. Receptors originate from a human donor who had recovered from COVID-19.

This clonotype has a handful of counts. The chain's CDR3 is CATGRDYEQYF. CDR3 coding DNA: TGTGCCACCGGACGGGACTACGAGCAGTACTTC. This sequence joins TRBV10-3 and TRBJ2-7; possible D gene TRBD2, 5 bases. This CDR3 is 11 amino acids long. Germline CDR1 is ENHRY and CDR2 is SYGVKD. The V gene lost 10 bases and the J gene lost 3 bases, with 10 bases spanning the gap.

This clonotype was detected many times. The chain links TRBV5-6 to TRBJ2-3, with D unclear. Germline CDR1 and CDR2: SGHDT and YYEEEE. V lost 5 bases, J lost 2 bases, and 9 bases lay in between. The CDR3 runs to 13 residues. CDR3 bases: TGTGCCAGCAGAGCACAGCTCACAGATACGCAGTATTTT. Its protein product is CASRAQLTDTQYF.

This chain joins TRBV5-4 and TRBJ2-1, with unresolved D. V lost 2 bases and J lost 0, with 9 bases in between. In germline, CDR1 is SGHNT, CDR2 YYREEE (reference sequence). The CDR3 contains 15 residues. CDR3: CASSFNFPSYNEQFF. The CDR3, as DNA: TGTGCCAGCAGCTTTAACTTCCCCTCCTACAATGAGCAGTTCTTC.

The chain employs TRBV19 and TRBJ1-1; D uncertain. Between the trimmed V and J ends, which lost 7 bases and 5 bases, there was a span of 20 bases. CDR1 and CDR2 from the germline V gene are LNHDA and SQIVND (reference sequence). The CDR3 consists of 15 residues. For the CDR3, the DNA is TGTGCCAGTACCCCCACCCTGGCCCTCGGGACTGAAGCTTTCTTT. Translation gives CASTPTLALGTEAFF.

The chain has TRBV19 and TRBJ1-1; 8 bases line up with TRBD1. Germline values: CDR1 LNHDA, CDR2 SQIVND (reference sequence). The CDR3 covers 16 residues. V lost 3 bases to trimming and J lost 4 bases; unmatched junction nucleotides: 10. The CDR3 DNA reads TGTGCCAGTAGTATGGGATGGGGACAGGCAACCACTGAAGCTTTCTTT. This gives the protein CASSMGWGQATTEAFF.

V gene TRBV6-1 combines with J gene TRBJ2-1; the D gene is possibly TRBD2 (5 bases). Trimming took 2 bases from V and 2 from J, leaving 10 bases between them. Germline values: CDR1 MNHNS, CDR2 SASEGT. The CDR3 is 15 residues long. CDR3 nucleotide sequence: TGTGCCAGCAGTGAAAACGGGATCACCTACAATGAGCAGTTCTTC. It codes for CASSENGITYNEQFF.